This T cell receptor (beta chain) emerged from a study of CD8 T cells in Susac syndrome. TCR beta sequencing was performed on blood CD8+ and CD4+ T cells. With random hexamers, about 0.45 to 1 ug RNA was reverse transcribed. TCRdb passed the immunoSEQ multiplex PCR reads through MiXCR, listing each CDR3 protein once. Of over 120,000 distinct CDR3 sequences listed, more than 85% are singletons. The TCR comes from a human donor with Susac syndrome. Sequencing was done on a sample of CD4+ T cells from PBMCs.

DNA of the CDR3: TGCGGTAAACACAGGGGCCACACTGAAGCTTTCTTT. It yields the protein CGKHRGHTEAFF. The chain carries TRBV20-1 and TRBJ1-1, with 7 positions matching TRBD1. This CDR3 contains 12 residues. CDR1 is DFQATT and CDR2 is SNEGSKA in the germline V gene (reference sequence).